The 19 T cell receptor beta chains below come from one sample, sequenced in a study of blood T cells in healthy people across ages. Using a J-beta primer mix together with a sample-barcoded 5' primer, a second PCR was run for roughly 6 to 12 cycles. TCRdb analysed the 5' RACE reads with MiXCR anew, one entry per CDR3 protein. The data show roughly 900,000 distinct CDR3 sequences, approximately 49% seen once. Sequenced sample: blood. Receptors were obtained from a man aged 30 to 39 in good health.

This clonotype was picked up many times. CDR3 in DNA: TGTGCCAGCAGTTTCGACCCGACAGATACGCAGTATTTT. As protein: CASSFDPTDTQYF. The chain couples TRBV12-3 or TRBV12-4 to TRBJ2-3; no definite D call. V lost 3 bases and J 3 bases, leaving 7 bases between the germline ends. The CDR3 spans 13 residues.

Regarding this clonotype: One end of the junction varies from germline; a read error may be responsible. V is TRBV14 and J is TRBJ2-6; possibly TRBD2 for D (5 bases). Germline V gives CDR1 SGHDN, CDR2 FVKESK. The CDR3 has 19 residues. This chain's CDR3 is CACSPWGEDASSGANVLTF. The CDR3 DNA is TGTGCCTGCAGCCCATGGGGAGAGGACGCAAGCTCTGGGGCCAACGTCCTGACTTTC.

V and J are TRBV7-2 and TRBJ2-1; D might be TRBD1 or TRBD2, each matching 5 bases. The V end lost 0 bases, the J end lost 6 bases, and 15 bases lay between the germline ends. The CDR3 spans 16 residues. Germline values: CDR1 SGHTA, CDR2 FQGNSA. For the CDR3, the DNA is TGTGCCAGCAGCTTAGCGCCCCTGACTGGGGGCAATGAGCAGTTCTTC. The encoded protein is CASSLAPLTGGNEQFF. Complete variable domain (other parts from reference TRBV7-2 and TRBJ2-1): GAGVSQSPSNKVTEKGKDVELRCDPISGHTALYWYRQSLGQGLEFLIYFQGNSAPDKSGLPSDRFSAERTGGSVSTLTIQRTQQEDSAVYLCASSLAPLTGGNEQFFGPGTRLTVL.

This clonotype appeared many times. The chain is built from TRBV3-1 and TRBJ1-2; D is undetermined. There are 13 residues in the CDR3. Per germline, CDR1 LGHDT and CDR2 YNNKEL (reference sequence). The germline V and J ends were trimmed by 1 base and 4 bases, with 7 bases remaining between them. Written as DNA, the CDR3 is TGTGCCAGCAGCCAAGGGGTGCCCTATGGCTACACCTTC. Amino acids: CASSQGVPYGYTF. Variable domain in full (rest from reference TRBV3-1 and TRBJ1-2): DTAVSQTPKYLVTQMGNDKSIKCEQNLGHDTMYWYKQDSKKFLKIMFSYNNKELIINETVPNRFSPKSPDKAHLNLHINSLELGDSAVYFCASSQGVPYGYTFGSGTRLTVV.

V is TRBV6-5 and J is TRBJ1-5; D is unclear. The CDR3 consists of 14 residues. Germline lookup yields CDR1 MNHEY and CDR2 SVGAGI. Trimming pared 2 bases from V and 3 bases from J, leaving 8 bases between. The CDR3, as DNA: TGTGCCAGCAGTTACAACAGAAACAATCAGCCCCAGCATTTT. As protein: CASSYNRNNQPQHF.

The chain joins TRBV6-6 to TRBJ2-5, with TRBD1 matching 9 bases. The V gene end was trimmed by 6 bases and the J gene end by 5 bases; junction bases not matched to a gene: 4. CDR3 length: 13 amino acids. Germline CDR1 is MNHNY and CDR2 is SVGAGI (reference sequence). The CDR3 loop is CASRDRGSETQYF. As DNA, the CDR3 is TGTGCCAGCAGGGACAGGGGCTCGGAGACCCAGTACTTC.

This clonotype occurred a few times. The CDR3 DNA follows: TGCGCCAGCAGTGCTAACCAGGGGTACGAGACCCAGTACTTC. Translated, it gives CASSANQGYETQYF. The rearrangement links TRBV10-2 to TRBJ2-7; D might be TRBD1 (6 bases). The tail of the sequence fits TRBJ2-5 better, so the J call may be wrong. The CDR3 extends over 14 amino acids. Per germline, CDR1 WSHSY and CDR2 SAAADI.

V and J are TRBV13 and TRBJ2-2; a weak D match, TRBD2 (5 bases). Trimming stripped 3 bases from V and 5 bases from J, with 10 bases between. The CDR3 length is 14 residues. Per the germline V gene, CDR1 is PRHDT and CDR2 is FYEKMQ (reference sequence). This CDR3 reads CASSFGGLTGELFF. DNA for the CDR3: TGTGCCAGCAGCTTTGGCGGACTTACCGGGGAGCTGTTTTTT.

J is TRBJ2-1 and V is TRBV5-1; D is undetermined. With 4 bases removed from V and 0 bases from J, the gap between germline ends came to 11 bases. Germline CDR1 reads SGHRS; CDR2 reads YFSETQ. CDR3 length equals 15 residues. The CDR3 DNA sequence: TGCGCCAGCAGCCTGGCCGCGTACTCCTACAATGAGCAGTTCTTC. Amino acids: CASSLAAYSYNEQFF.

This clonotype was observed a few times. The chain couples TRBV3-1 to TRBJ2-3; D is perhaps TRBD2 (6 bases). Per germline, CDR1 LGHDT and CDR2 YNNKEL (reference sequence). V was trimmed by 6 bases and J by 4 bases, leaving 17 bases between them. This CDR3 is 15 amino acids long. For the CDR3, the DNA is TGTGCCAGCAGGAAAGCCGGCGGGACCCCAGATACGCAGTATTTT. Residues: CASRKAGGTPDTQYF.

The V gene is TRBV10-3, the J gene TRBJ2-5; D gene ambiguous. CDR1 is ENHRY and CDR2 is SYGVKD in the germline V gene. The CDR3 is made up of 14 amino acids. V was clipped by 4 bases and J by 2 bases, with 11 bases between them. CDR3 residues: CAISGDRNQETQYF. CDR3 nucleotides: TGTGCCATCAGTGGAGATCGCAATCAAGAGACCCAGTACTTC.

This clonotype was detected many times. The chain uses TRBV4-2 and TRBJ2-2; tentative D call: TRBD2 (5 bases). V was clipped by 0 bases and J by 4 bases, with 9 bases between them. The V gene's germline CDR1 is LGHNA and CDR2 YNFKEQ. The CDR3 loop spans 15 amino acids. The CDR3 is CASSQDVGGTGELFF. In nucleotides, the CDR3 is TGTGCCAGCAGCCAAGACGTAGGAGGCACCGGGGAGCTGTTTTTT.

This clonotype was counted a few times. CDR3 region: CASSPRPGTRPVEQFF. CDR3 nucleotides: TGTGCCAGCAGTCCAAGGCCCGGGACTAGACCGGTTGAGCAGTTCTTC. The chain links TRBV27 to TRBJ2-1; 8 positions agree with TRBD2. CDR1 MNHEY and CDR2 SMNVEV come from the germline V gene (reference sequence). CDR3 length: 16 amino acids. V shed 5 bases, J shed 9 bases, and the junction held 15 bases outside the gene matches.

This clonotype was counted a few times. The chain combines TRBV27 with TRBJ2-1; 14 nucleotides line up with TRBD2. V gave up 5 bases and J gave up 2 bases; unmatched junction bases: 5. The CDR3 covers 17 residues. CDR1 and CDR2 from the germline V gene are MNHEY and SMNVEV (reference sequence). The CDR3 reads CASSHRGLAGAYNEQFF. The CDR3, as DNA: TGTGCCAGCAGTCACCGGGGACTAGCGGGGGCCTACAATGAGCAGTTCTTC.

This clonotype has just one count. The J gene is TRBJ2-7, the V gene TRBV12-3 or TRBV12-4; 9 nucleotides match TRBD1. V shed 1 base and J 3 bases; nucleotides not matched to a gene: 7. The CDR3 is 16 amino acids. The CDR3: CASSLDRDRDGYEQYF. The CDR3 bases are TGTGCCAGCAGTTTAGATCGGGACAGGGACGGCTACGAGCAGTACTTC.

This clonotype was recorded a few times. The chain joins TRBV11-2 to TRBJ2-1; 7 bases line up with TRBD2. The CDR3 sequence is 15 residues long. CDR1 is SGHAT, CDR2 FQNNGV, per germline. V was pared by 3 bases and J by 5 bases, with 7 bases of the junction left unmatched. This chain's CDR3 is CASSFLAVGNNEQFF. CDR3 coding DNA: TGTGCCAGCAGCTTCCTAGCGGTGGGGAACAATGAGCAGTTCTTC. The variable domain in full, with the rest retrieved from reference TRBV11-2 and TRBJ2-1, is EAGVAQSPRYKIIEKRQSVAFWCNPISGHATLYWYQQILGQGPKLLIQFQNNGVVDDSQLPKDRFSAERLKGVDSTLKIQPAKLEDSAVYLCASSFLAVGNNEQFFGPGTRLTVL.

This sequence joins TRBV6-2 or TRBV6-3 and TRBJ2-7; a weak D match, TRBD2 (7 bases). The CDR3 loop spans 15 amino acids. Trimming pared 0 bases from V and 2 bases from J, leaving 11 bases between. CDR1 is MNHEY and CDR2 is SVGEGT in the germline V gene. The DNA of the CDR3 is TGTGCCAGCAGTTACTCTCGGGGGGCTGCCTACGAGCAGTACTTC. Its translation is CASSYSRGAAYEQYF.

This clonotype was seen only a few times. The chain has TRBV20-1 and TRBJ1-6; D may be TRBD1 (5 bases). The V end was cut by 0 bases, the J end by 3 bases, with 9 bases between. Germline assignment: CDR1 DFQATT and CDR2 SNEGSKA (reference sequence). CDR3 length: 15 residues. This chain's CDR3 is CSARDSRVYNSPLHF. The CDR3 coding sequence is TGCAGTGCTAGAGATTCCAGGGTCTATAATTCACCCCTCCACTTT.

This clonotype was counted many times. The chain combines TRBV20-1 with TRBJ2-5; tentatively, D is TRBD1 (5 bases). The J call is uncertain, as TRBJ2-7 better fits the DNA end. CDR3 length: 13 amino acids. CDR1 and CDR2 (germline): DFQATT, SNEGSKA (reference sequence). The CDR3: CSANTGSLGEQYF. The CDR3 DNA is TGCAGTGCTAACACAGGCTCCTTAGGCGAGCAGTACTTC.